Below, 30 T cell receptor beta chains from the same sample are listed, as sequenced in a study of radiotherapy plus CTLA-4 blockade in lung cancer. Generated by immunoSEQ multiplex PCR, the TCRdb table keeps only in-frame clones and is missing some. Of 110,000 or so clones listed, more than 65% are singletons. Sequenced material: peripheral blood, taken from a patient treated with radiotherapy plus ipilimumab. Receptors were obtained from a human donor with non-small cell lung cancer who had a partial response to radiotherapy plus ipilimumab.

The rearrangement links TRBV6-1 to TRBJ1-6, with 8 bases identical to TRBD1. Germline trimming cut 2 bases from V and 7 bases from J; bases unmatched to any gene: 7. CDR1 MNHNS and CDR2 SASEGT come from the germline V gene. There are 16 residues in the CDR3. The CDR3, as DNA: TGTGCCAGCAGTGAATATCTGCGACAGGGGAATTCACCCCTCCACTTT. Encoded protein: CASSEYLRQGNSPLHF.

The chain employs TRBV19 and TRBJ2-4; D uncertain. The V gene's germline CDR1 is LNHDA and CDR2 SQIVND (reference sequence). Trimming cost V 1 base and J 1 base, with 8 bases left between them. CDR3 length: 15 amino acids. The CDR3 DNA sequence: TGTGCCAGTAGTATAGTGCCCGGGGCCAAAAACATTCAGTACTTC. Its protein product is CASSIVPGAKNIQYF.

This chain connects TRBV28 to TRBJ2-2; TRBD2 matches at 10 bases. Germline V gene data show CDR1 as MDHEN and CDR2 as SYDVKM. The CDR3 loop spans 14 amino acids. The V gene end was trimmed by 5 bases and the J gene end by 5 bases; junction bases not matched to a gene: 2. The CDR3 sequence is CASSLAGVTGELFF. CDR3 nucleotides: TGTGCCAGCAGTCTAGCGGGAGTGACCGGGGAGCTGTTTTTT.

V is TRBV28 and J is TRBJ1-2; the D gene is possibly TRBD1 (6 bases). This CDR3 is 14 amino acids long. V gave up 3 bases and J gave up 5 bases, with 13 bases separating them. The germline CDR1 and CDR2 sequences are MDHEN and SYDVKM. Written as DNA, the CDR3 is TGTGCCAGCAGTTTTGGGGGCATCTTTTATGGCTACACCTTC. Translating gives CASSFGGIFYGYTF.

In its sample, this clone was seen once. The genes are TRBV30 and TRBJ2-7, with 8 positions matching TRBD1. CDR3 length: 15 amino acids. V shed 1 base, J shed 10 bases, and the junction held 15 bases outside the gene matches. From germline, CDR1 is GTSNPN and CDR2 SVGIG (reference sequence). The CDR3 reads CAWSAPPGQGALQYF. The CDR3, as DNA: TGTGCCTGGAGTGCCCCTCCAGGGCAGGGGGCTCTTCAGTACTTC.

The chain carries TRBV28 and TRBJ1-1; tentative D call: TRBD1 (5 bases). Germline CDR1 MDHEN, CDR2 SYDVKM. V lost 5 bases and J lost 4, with 17 bases in between. The CDR3 consists of 15 residues. CDR3: CASSTLGGGGTEAFF. The CDR3 DNA reads as TGTGCCAGCAGTACCCTTGGCGGGGGAGGCACTGAAGCTTTCTTT.

The chain couples TRBV7-2 to TRBJ2-3; TRBD2 matches at 12 bases. This CDR3 spans 17 amino acids. Trimming removed 5 bases from V and 6 bases from J; junction bases left unmatched: 12. CDR1 and CDR2 from the germline V gene are SGHTA and FQGNSA. CDR3 nucleotide sequence: TGTGCCAGCAGCGCTAGGCCTAGCGGGAGGGCCGGGGATACGCAGTATTTT. The encoded protein is CASSARPSGRAGDTQYF.

This clone was recorded many times. V usage is TRBV14 and J usage is TRBJ1-5, with 7 bases matching TRBD1. J was trimmed by 2 bases and V by 1 base; bases with no gene match: 5. The CDR3 runs 16 residues. Germline values: CDR1 SGHDN, CDR2 FVKESK. The CDR3 region has the DNA TGTGCCAGCAGCCAAGTGGCAGGGGGTCGCAATCAGCCCCAGCATTTT. Translated, it gives CASSQVAGGRNQPQHF.

The chain carries TRBV5-1 and TRBJ2-1, with 11 bases aligning to TRBD2. The CDR3 sequence is 16 residues long. V dropped 0 bases and J dropped 4; count of bases not matched to a gene: 3. Germline CDR1 SGHRS, CDR2 YFSETQ. The CDR3, as DNA: TGCGCCAGCAGCTTGGTGGGGACTAGCGGATACAATGAGCAGTTCTTC. Amino acid sequence: CASSLVGTSGYNEQFF.

The chain uses TRBV7-2 and TRBJ2-1, with TRBD2 matching 14 bases. The CDR3 runs 14 residues. V dropped 5 bases and J dropped 9; count of bases not matched to a gene: 3. Germline V gives CDR1 SGHTA, CDR2 FQGNSA. The CDR3 spells CASSQTSGRGEQFF. Written as DNA, the CDR3 is TGTGCCAGCAGCCAGACTAGCGGGAGGGGTGAGCAGTTCTTC.

J is TRBJ2-4 and V is TRBV4-1, with a weak D call TRBD1 (5 bases). Between the trimmed V and J ends, which lost 4 bases and 0 bases, there was a span of 13 bases. The CDR3 length is 16 residues. Looked up from germline, CDR1 is MGHRA and CDR2 is YSYEKL. CDR3 residues: CASSLPDRPAKNIQYF. The DNA for the CDR3 is TGCGCCAGCAGCCTCCCCGACAGACCAGCCAAAAACATTCAGTACTTC.

Notes on this clone: At one end, the junction sequence differs from germline, possibly due to a read error. Other DNA variants within this sample encode the same CDR3. This sequence joins TRBV2 and TRBJ2-1; 14 bases agree with TRBD2. The germline gives CDR1 SNHLY, CDR2 FYNNEI. The CDR3 is 15 amino acids. CDR3 sequence reads: CASTRGLAGDNEQFF. The CDR3 DNA follows: TGCGCCAGCACCAGGGGACTAGCGGGAGACAATGAGCAGTTCTTC.

The rearrangement joins TRBV28 to TRBJ1-2; 7 positions match TRBD1. Germline lookup yields CDR1 MDHEN and CDR2 SYDVKM. The trim removed 7 bases at V and 4 bases at J, leaving 9 bases unmatched. The CDR3 extends over 14 amino acids. Written as DNA, the CDR3 is TGTGCCAGCACCAAAAGGACAGGAGGCTATGGCTACACCTTC. Protein sequence: CASTKRTGGYGYTF.

The V gene is TRBV28, the J gene TRBJ2-2, with D tentatively TRBD2 (6 bases). The V end was cut by 7 bases, the J end by 6 bases, with 21 bases between. Looked up from germline, CDR1 is MDHEN and CDR2 is SYDVKM. The CDR3 covers 16 residues. CDR3 coding DNA: TGTGCCAGCAACTCAGTTTGGCGGGGAGGCGCCGGGGAGCTGTTTTTT. Its translation is CASNSVWRGGAGELFF.

The chain couples TRBV28 to TRBJ1-3; D not certain. V shed 2 bases and J shed 5 bases, with 10 bases lying between them. Germline lookup yields CDR1 MDHEN and CDR2 SYDVKM. The CDR3 spans 14 residues. CDR3 DNA: TGTGCCAGCAGTTTAGGCGGGGTTAGAAACACCATATATTTT. Translating gives CASSLGGVRNTIYF.

J is TRBJ2-1 and V is TRBV7-2; 12 bases align to TRBD2. This CDR3 spans 15 amino acids. Germline V gene lookup returns CDR1 SGHTA and CDR2 FQGNSA. Trimming cost V 2 bases and J 8 bases; bases outside gene matches: 4. The CDR3 coding sequence is TGTGCCAGCAGCTTACTAGCGGGAGGGCCCCATGAGCAGTTCTTC. This gives the protein CASSLLAGGPHEQFF.

The V gene is TRBV19, the J gene TRBJ2-2; possibly TRBD2 for D (7 bases). Germline CDR1 LNHDA, CDR2 SQIVND (reference sequence). With 6 bases removed from V and 6 bases from J, the gap between germline ends came to 20 bases. The CDR3 is made up of 16 amino acids. CDR3 loop: CASSLGGRARAGELFF. The CDR3 coding sequence is TGTGCCAGTAGCCTAGGGGGGAGGGCCCGGGCCGGGGAGCTGTTTTTT.

This chain uses TRBV6-6 with TRBJ2-7; 10 bases map to TRBD1. CDR1 is MNHNY and CDR2 is SVGAGI in the germline V gene (reference sequence). Germline trimming cut 4 bases from V and 6 bases from J; bases unmatched to any gene: 9. This CDR3 spans 15 amino acids. The CDR3 DNA reads as TGTGCCAGCAGTTTCACCGGGACAGGGGACTCCGAGCAGTACTTC. This encodes CASSFTGTGDSEQYF.

This clone is a singleton in its sample. The chain joins TRBV6-5 to TRBJ1-5; no definite D call. The CDR3 consists of 15 residues. Trimming shortened V by 5 bases and J by 0 bases, and 11 bases separated the two germline ends. Germline V lookup: CDR1 MNHEY, CDR2 SVGAGI. The CDR3 protein is CASSPTADSNQPQHF. As DNA, the CDR3 is TGTGCCAGCAGTCCCACAGCCGATAGCAATCAGCCCCAGCATTTT.

The chain has TRBV10-3 and TRBJ2-3; 8 nucleotides align to TRBD2. CDR3 length: 14 residues. Germline values: CDR1 ENHRY, CDR2 SYGVKD. With V trimmed by 5 bases and J by 5 bases, 6 bases remained unmatched. CDR3 nucleotides: TGTGCCATCAGTCAAGCGGGAGCTGTAGATACGCAGTATTTT. It yields the protein CAISQAGAVDTQYF.

CDR3 coding DNA: TGTGCCAGCAGACCTGGACTAGCGGTAGATGAGCAGTTCTTC. This encodes CASRPGLAVDEQFF. J is TRBJ2-1 and V is TRBV7-2, with 10 bases aligning to TRBD2. The CDR3 sequence is 14 residues long. The germline gives CDR1 SGHTA, CDR2 FQGNSA. Germline trimming cut 6 bases from V and 8 bases from J; bases unmatched to any gene: 7.

This rearrangement joins TRBV27 to TRBJ2-2; 11 nucleotides match TRBD1. Losses at the gene ends were 8 bases for V and 4 bases for J; bases not matched to a gene: 3. The germline CDR1 and CDR2 sequences are MNHEY and SMNVEV (reference sequence). The CDR3 runs to 14 residues. The CDR3 region is CASEGTGGTGELFF. CDR3 nucleotide sequence: TGTGCCAGCGAAGGGACAGGGGGCACCGGGGAGCTGTTTTTT.

The rearrangement links TRBV7-2 to TRBJ2-3, with D uncertain. Germline V CDR1 and CDR2: SGHTA, FQGNSA. The length of the CDR3 is 14 residues. With 5 bases removed from V and 2 bases from J, the gap between germline ends came to 11 bases. The CDR3 spells CASSTDSLTDTQYF. The CDR3 DNA follows: TGTGCCAGCAGCACTGACTCGCTCACAGATACGCAGTATTTT.

The rearrangement joins TRBV6-1 to TRBJ2-6, with D possibly being TRBD1 (6 bases). Trimming left V 4 bases short and J 2 bases short, with 9 bases between. The CDR3 totals 15 residues. The germline V gene encodes CDR1 MNHNS and CDR2 SASEGT. The CDR3, as DNA: TGTGCCAGCAGTGGCCAGGGGCCTGGGGCCAACGTCCTGACTTTC. Translated, it gives CASSGQGPGANVLTF.

CDR3 coding DNA: TGTGCCATCAGTCCTTGGCCCGGGACAGGGATTCTATGGCCGGTCTCCGAGCAGTACTTC. Its protein product is CAISPWPGTGILWPVSEQYF. The chain joins TRBV10-3 to TRBJ2-7; 9 bases align to TRBD1. CDR1 and CDR2 from the germline V gene are ENHRY and SYGVKD. Unmatched junction bases numbered 26, after V lost 5 bases and J lost 6 bases. The CDR3 is 20 residues long.

This sequence joins TRBV6-1 and TRBJ2-4, with 10 bases aligning to TRBD1. The CDR3 has 15 residues. J gave up 2 bases and V 10 bases, and 8 bases lay outside the gene matches. Germline loops: CDR1 MNHNS, CDR2 SASEGT. CDR3 sequence (DNA): TGTGCCACCGTCCGGGACAGGGGTACCAAAAACATTCAGTACTTC. It specifies CATVRDRGTKNIQYF.

A few counts support this clone. The V call is TRBV7-2, the J call TRBJ1-2; 8 bases agree with TRBD1. This CDR3 spans 13 amino acids. V lost 5 bases, J lost 4 bases, and 3 bases stayed unmatched. Per the germline V gene, CDR1 is SGHTA and CDR2 is FQGNSA. The chain's CDR3 is CASSGQGLYGYTF. The CDR3 DNA sequence: TGTGCCAGCAGCGGACAGGGTCTCTATGGCTACACCTTC.

The V and J genes are TRBV15 and TRBJ1-2; 7 nucleotides align to TRBD1. This CDR3 is built from 16 residues. CDR1 LNHNV and CDR2 YYDKDF come from the germline V gene (reference sequence). Germline trimming cut 3 bases from V and 3 bases from J; bases unmatched to any gene: 10. CDR3 residues: CATSRSRDRNHYGYTF. The DNA for the CDR3 is TGTGCCACCAGCAGGTCCCGGGACAGAAACCACTATGGCTACACCTTC.

This sequence joins TRBV5-1 and TRBJ1-1, with D possibly TRBD1 on 5 matching bases. Germline CDR1 SGHRS, CDR2 YFSETQ. V lost 0 bases and J 3 bases, leaving 15 bases between the germline ends. The CDR3 has 16 residues. The CDR3 loop reads CASSLGQPTRDTEAFF. CDR3 DNA sequence: TGCGCCAGCAGCTTGGGACAGCCAACCAGGGACACTGAAGCTTTCTTT. Drawing the rest from reference TRBV5-1 and TRBJ1-1, the complete variable domain is KAGVTQTPRYLIKTRGQQVTLSCSPISGHRSVSWYQQTPGQGLQFLFEYFSETQRNKGNFPGRFSGRQFSNSRSEMNVSTLELGDSALYLCASSLGQPTRDTEAFFGQGTRLTVV.

V gene TRBV28 combines with J gene TRBJ1-3; 7 bases are a match to TRBD1. This CDR3 has 14 amino acids. The germline gives CDR1 MDHEN, CDR2 SYDVKM. Losses at the gene ends were 6 bases for V and 2 bases for J; bases not matched to a gene: 4. The CDR3: CASSVQGTGNTIYF. The CDR3 coding sequence is TGTGCCAGCAGCGTACAGGGGACTGGAAACACCATATATTTT.